These 15 T cell receptor beta chains came from one sample sequenced in a study of molecular identifiers for immune sequencing clone quantification. TCRdb reanalysed the PCR reads using MiXCR and keeps one entry per CDR3 protein. This table has 460,000 or so distinct CDR3 sequences, over 20% appearing once. Sample: naive CD8+ T cells from blood, with Jurkat cell RNA spiked in. The subset was: FACS-sorted CD8+CD4-CCR7+CD45RA+ naive T cells. These TCRs come from a human donor in good health. Some libraries in this study had Jurkat cell RNA spiked in.

This clonotype was detected many times. The chain employs TRBV3-1 and TRBJ1-5; no definite D call. Trimming shortened V by 0 bases and J by 4 bases, and 1 base separated the two germline ends. The CDR3 has 12 amino acids. Germline assignment: CDR1 LGHDT and CDR2 YNNKEL (reference sequence). The CDR3 nucleotides are TGTGCCAGCAGCCAAGAGAATCAGCCCCAGCATTTT. Translated, it gives CASSQENQPQHF.

This clonotype came up many times. The chain uses TRBV2 and TRBJ2-5, with 9 positions matching TRBD2. The CDR3 has 15 residues. V gave up 3 bases and J gave up 5 bases; unmatched junction bases: 7. Germline CDR1 SNHLY, CDR2 FYNNEI. CDR3 amino acids: CASSDVAGVTETQYF. CDR3 coding DNA: TGTGCCAGCAGTGATGTAGCGGGAGTTACGGAGACCCAGTACTTC.

V usage is TRBV30 and J usage is TRBJ2-1; D tentatively fits TRBD1 or TRBD2 (5 bases each). The CDR3 totals 15 residues. Germline CDR1 is GTSNPN and CDR2 is SVGIG (reference sequence). Trimming cost V 2 bases and J 0 bases, with 11 bases left between them. The chain's CDR3 is CAWSWDGSSYNEQFF. CDR3 sequence (DNA): TGTGCCTGGAGTTGGGACGGTAGCTCCTACAATGAGCAGTTCTTC.

This clonotype came up many times. The chain couples TRBV20-1 to TRBJ2-7; TRBD1 agrees at 12 bases. CDR3 length: 15 amino acids. The junction had 10 bases not matched to a gene; V was cut back by 6 bases and J by 4 bases. From germline, CDR1 is DFQATT and CDR2 SNEGSKA (reference sequence). The CDR3 protein is CSARTGTGGGYEQYF. The CDR3 nucleotides read TGCAGTGCGCGAACCGGGACAGGGGGCGGGTACGAGCAGTACTTC.

As concerns this clonotype: A much larger clone lies one base from this, so it may be a read error. This sequence joins TRBV7-6 and TRBJ1-6; the D is unclear. The germline V gene has CDR1 SGHVS and CDR2 FNYEAQ. V lost 5 bases and J 8 bases, leaving 10 bases between the germline ends. The CDR3 totals 13 residues. CDR3 sequence reads: CASSAGAYSPLHF. CDR3 coding DNA: TGTGCCAGCAGCGCGGGCGCGTATTCACCCCTCCACTTT.

This rearrangement joins TRBV7-9 to TRBJ2-7; TRBD1 matches 8 bases. The CDR3 extends over 14 amino acids. V trimming: 5 bases; J trimming: 2 bases; junction bases outside the gene matches: 5. Germline CDR1 is SEHNR and CDR2 is FQNEAQ (reference sequence). In nucleotides, the CDR3 is TGTGCCAGCAGCCAGACAGGGGTTCCCTACGAGCAGTACTTC. Its protein product is CASSQTGVPYEQYF. Filled out from reference TRBV7-9 and TRBJ2-7, the complete variable domain reads DTGVSQNPRHKITKRGQNVTFRCDPISEHNRLYWYRQTLGQGPEFLTYFQNEAQLEKSRLLSDRFSAERPKGSFSTLEIQRTEQGDSAMYLCASSQTGVPYEQYFGPGTRLTVT.

As to this clonotype: At one of its ends the junction is not consistent with the germline gene, which may arise from a read error. The chain links TRBV3-1 to TRBJ1-6, with D perhaps matching TRBD1 (6 bases). The CDR3 is 18 residues long. From germline, CDR1 is LGHDT and CDR2 YNNKEL (reference sequence). CDR3 coding DNA: TGTGCCAGCAGCCCCCGTCCAGGGGTCAGCTCCTATAATTCACTCCTCCACTTT. Encoded protein: CASSPRPGVSSYNSLLHF.

This clonotype was observed a few times. The rearrangement uses TRBV11-2 and TRBJ1-4; D is perhaps TRBD1 (5 bases). Germline V gene lookup returns CDR1 SGHAT and CDR2 FQNNGV. The V end was cut by 5 bases, the J end by 5 bases, with 15 bases between. This CDR3 has 15 residues. The CDR3 DNA follows: TGTGCCAGCAGCGGATGGACATCTGCAAATGAAAAACTGTTTTTT. As protein: CASSGWTSANEKLFF.

This clonotype was seen repeatedly, ten times or more. V usage is TRBV14 and J usage is TRBJ2-7, with D possibly being TRBD2 (5 bases). V dropped 1 base and J dropped 5 bases, with 9 bases sitting between them. Germline V gene data show CDR1 as SGHDN and CDR2 as FVKESK. There are 13 residues in the CDR3. CDR3 region: CASSQARGNEQYF. The CDR3 region has the DNA TGTGCCAGCAGCCAAGCGAGAGGGAACGAGCAGTACTTC.

This clonotype was counted at least ten times. V usage is TRBV19 and J usage is TRBJ1-5; D perhaps matches TRBD1 (5 bases). Germline CDR1 is LNHDA and CDR2 is SQIVND (reference sequence). The CDR3 is 15 residues long. V gave up 4 bases and J gave up 0 bases, with 10 bases separating them. CDR3 in amino acids: CASSSDSYSNQPQHF. CDR3 coding DNA: TGTGCCAGTAGTAGCGACAGCTATAGCAATCAGCCCCAGCATTTT.

This clonotype was seen many times. The gene calls are TRBV4-3 and TRBJ2-7, with unresolved D. This CDR3 comprises 13 residues. CDR1 and CDR2 (germline): LGHNA, YSLEER. Trimming took 2 bases from V and 6 from J, leaving 11 bases between them. CDR3 sequence reads: CASSQFTGSEQYF. The CDR3 DNA follows: TGCGCCAGCAGCCAATTTACTGGATCCGAGCAGTACTTC.

This clonotype was recorded at least ten times. This chain uses TRBV2 with TRBJ2-3; 7 bases align to TRBD2. After removal of 4 bases from V and 0 bases from J, the junction contained 4 bases not matched to a gene. CDR1 is SNHLY and CDR2 is FYNNEI in the germline V gene. There are 15 residues in the CDR3. CDR3 protein: CASSVPSGSTDTQYF. DNA of the CDR3: TGTGCCAGCAGTGTTCCTAGCGGAAGCACAGATACGCAGTATTTT.

There are many counts of this clonotype. The chain couples TRBV3-1 to TRBJ2-7; D is uncertain. This CDR3 has 13 residues. From germline, CDR1 is LGHDT and CDR2 YNNKEL (reference sequence). Trimming shortened V by 4 bases and J by 5 bases, and 12 bases separated the two germline ends. The CDR3 DNA reads as TGTGCCAGCAGCCGGGCGTGGTATCACGAGCAGTACTTC. Amino acids: CASSRAWYHEQYF.

With respect to this clonotype: This may come from a read error, since a much larger clone is one base off. This chain connects TRBV20-1 to TRBJ1-1; 9 bases map to TRBD1. The germline V gene has CDR1 DFQATT and CDR2 SNEGSKA (reference sequence). This CDR3 comprises 16 residues. After removal of 6 bases from V and 0 bases from J, the junction contained 11 bases not matched to a gene. The CDR3 loop reads CSAPRTGVTMNTEAFF. The CDR3 DNA reads as TGCAGTGCCCCCAGGACAGGGGTTACCATGAACACTGAAGCTTTCTTT.

DNA of the CDR3: TGTGCCAGCAGCCAGGGACTCGCGTTCGGCACAGATACGCAGTATTTT. Encoded protein: CASSQGLAFGTDTQYF. The chain combines TRBV5-8 with TRBJ2-3, with D possibly matching TRBD2 (6 bases). The germline V and J ends were trimmed by 4 bases and 1 base, with 16 bases remaining between them. Germline loops: CDR1 SGHTS, CDR2 YDEGEE. There are 16 residues in the CDR3. Filled out from reference TRBV5-8 and TRBJ2-3, the complete variable domain reads EAGVTQSPTHLIKTRGQQATLRCSPISGHTSVYWYQQALGLGLQFLLWYDEGEERNRGNFPPRFSGRQFPNYSSELNVNALELEDSALYLCASSQGLAFGTDTQYFGPGTRLTVL.